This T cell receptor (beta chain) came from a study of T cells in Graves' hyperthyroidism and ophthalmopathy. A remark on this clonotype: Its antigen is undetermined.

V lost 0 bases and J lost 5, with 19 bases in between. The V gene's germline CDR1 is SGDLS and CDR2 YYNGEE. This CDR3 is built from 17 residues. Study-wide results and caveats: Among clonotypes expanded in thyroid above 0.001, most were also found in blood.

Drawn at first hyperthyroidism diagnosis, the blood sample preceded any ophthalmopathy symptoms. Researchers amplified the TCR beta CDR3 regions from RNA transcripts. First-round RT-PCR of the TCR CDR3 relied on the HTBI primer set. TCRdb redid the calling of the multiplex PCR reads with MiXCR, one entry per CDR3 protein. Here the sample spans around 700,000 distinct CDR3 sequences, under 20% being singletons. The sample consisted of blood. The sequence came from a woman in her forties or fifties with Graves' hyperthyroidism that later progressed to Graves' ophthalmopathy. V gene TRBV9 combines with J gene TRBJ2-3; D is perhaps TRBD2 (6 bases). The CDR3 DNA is TGTGCCAGCAGCGTAGAGCAGTGGGGCGTGGGGGGAGATACGCAGTATTTT. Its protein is CASSVEQWGVGGDTQYF.